Shown below are 29 T cell receptor beta chains from a single sample sequenced in a study of CD8+ T cells in alopecia areata. cDNA prepared by RNA extraction and subsequent reverse transcription served as the template for sequencing. Repertoires were generated with immunoSEQ multiplex PCR, while TCRdb's copy carries only in-frame clones and drops some. In the table there are roughly 200,000 clones, almost 65% of which are singletons. This sample comprised CD4+ T cells sorted from blood, obtained at week 0. The receptors stem from a human donor with alopecia areata.

This clone was seen just once. The chain employs TRBV6-5 and TRBJ2-7; TRBD1 agrees at 7 bases. The CDR3 sequence is 14 residues long. Per the germline V gene, CDR1 is MNHEY and CDR2 is SVGAGI. V lost 1 base, J lost 3 bases, and 3 bases stayed unmatched. CDR3 residues: CASSYYGTVYEQYF. DNA for the CDR3: TGTGCCAGCAGTTACTACGGGACAGTCTACGAGCAGTACTTC.

This chain links TRBV10-3 with TRBJ1-2; tentatively, D is TRBD1 (5 bases). The CDR3 is made up of 11 amino acids. The V gene's germline CDR1 is ENHRY and CDR2 SYGVKD. V lost 11 bases and J lost 1, with 8 bases in between. CDR3 sequence (DNA): TGTGCCGTCGACAGTAACTATGGCTACACCTTC. Protein sequence: CAVDSNYGYTF.

This clone was detected once. This chain connects TRBV6-6 to TRBJ2-5, with 9 bases identical to TRBD1. The CDR3 contains 15 residues. The J segment lost 5 bases and the V segment lost 0 bases, leaving 4 bases of the junction unmatched. Germline assignment: CDR1 MNHNY and CDR2 SVGAGI (reference sequence). CDR3 sequence (DNA): TGTGCCAGCAGTTACTCACAGGGGGCTTGGGAGACCCAGTACTTC. Its protein is CASSYSQGAWETQYF.

This clone was found a few times. The J gene is TRBJ2-7, the V gene TRBV27; 7 nucleotides align to TRBD1. Germline-derived CDR1 and CDR2 are MNHEY and SMNVEV (reference sequence). This CDR3 is 12 amino acids long. With 6 bases clipped from V and 4 bases from J, the junction kept 3 bases outside the gene matches. The CDR3 reads CASRTGLYEQYF. CDR3 DNA: TGTGCCAGCAGGACAGGGCTGTACGAGCAGTACTTC.

This clone was detected only a few times. This chain uses TRBV2 with TRBJ1-6; no clear D gene. Trimming took off 8 bases at V and 7 bases at J, with 9 bases between the two ends. Per germline, CDR1 SNHLY and CDR2 FYNNEI. This CDR3 spans 12 amino acids. CDR3 nucleotides: TGTGCCAGCGTTCAGGCGAATTCACCCCTCCACTTT. Translation gives CASVQANSPLHF.

A few counts support this clone. The rearrangement joins TRBV29-1 to TRBJ2-3; the D gene is possibly TRBD1 (5 bases). The CDR3 length is 13 residues. CDR1 is SQVTM, CDR2 ANQGSEA, per germline. The germline V and J ends were trimmed by 7 bases and 0 bases, with 11 bases remaining between them. The CDR3 DNA follows: TGCAGCGGCTCCAGGGTTAGCACAGATACGCAGTATTTT. Translating it yields CSGSRVSTDTQYF.

The genes are TRBV2 and TRBJ2-4; no clear D. Trimming stripped 2 bases from V and 7 bases from J, with 0 bases between. CDR3 length: 10 residues. Germline V gene data show CDR1 as SNHLY and CDR2 as FYNNEI. The DNA for the CDR3 is TGTGCCAGCAGTGAAAACATTCAGTACTTC. Its protein product is CASSENIQYF.

The chain couples TRBV5-1 to TRBJ1-5; no firm D call. Per the germline V gene, CDR1 is SGHRS and CDR2 is YFSETQ. This CDR3 has 15 residues. V lost 1 base and J lost 1, with 9 bases in between. CDR3 region: CASSLIGSSNQPQHF. The DNA of the CDR3 is TGCGCCAGCAGCTTGATCGGGAGCAGCAATCAGCCCCAGCATTTT.

The CDR3 loop is CASSFPGEGYTF. Written as DNA, the CDR3 is TGTGCCAGCAGCTTTCCAGGGGAAGGCTACACCTTC. The chain recombines TRBV5-6 with TRBJ1-2, with D possibly matching TRBD1 (6 bases). V was shortened by 2 bases and J by 8 bases, with 10 bases between the two germline ends. CDR3 length equals 12 residues. Germline CDR1 SGHDT, CDR2 YYEEEE.

The V call is TRBV30, the J call TRBJ1-2, with 7 bases matching TRBD1. Trimming at V came to 1 base and at J to 3 bases, leaving 8 bases not matched to a gene. Germline V lookup: CDR1 GTSNPN, CDR2 SVGIG (reference sequence). The CDR3 runs to 15 residues. CDR3: CAWSDGDSPDYGYTF. CDR3 bases: TGTGCCTGGAGTGACGGGGACAGCCCCGACTATGGCTACACCTTC.

The rearrangement joins TRBV10-3 to TRBJ2-1; 9 positions agree with TRBD2. V was clipped by 6 bases and J by 6 bases; unmatched bases: 6. CDR3 length: 14 residues. The germline V gene has CDR1 ENHRY and CDR2 SYGVKD. The CDR3 DNA reads TGTGCCATCAGGCAGCGGGGGGCCACCAATGAGCAGTTCTTC. It is translated as CAIRQRGATNEQFF.

The rearrangement joins TRBV4-3 to TRBJ1-5; D unclear. Germline assignment: CDR1 LGHNA and CDR2 YSLEER. V was pared by 4 bases and J by 4 bases, with 8 bases between. The length of the CDR3 is 13 residues. CDR3 DNA: TGCGCCAGCAGCCCTGGAAATAATCAGCCCCAGCATTTT. Protein sequence: CASSPGNNQPQHF.

The V call is TRBV7-2, the J call TRBJ1-5; D is ambiguous. Germline CDR1 reads SGHTA; CDR2 reads FQGNSA. The V and J ends lost 1 base and 2 bases respectively, with 12 bases between them. This CDR3 comprises 16 residues. Here the CDR3 DNA reads TGTGCCAGCAGCTTAGTAGTGCGGAATGGCAATCAGCCCCAGCATTTT. Translating gives CASSLVVRNGNQPQHF. The whole variable domain, filled in from reference TRBV7-2 and TRBJ1-5, reads GAGVSQSPSNKVTEKGKDVELRCDPISGHTALYWYRQSLGQGLEFLIYFQGNSAPDKSGLPSDRFSAERTGGSVSTLTIQRTQQEDSAVYLCASSLVVRNGNQPQHFGDGTRLSIL.

The chain employs TRBV7-9 and TRBJ2-2; a possible D gene is TRBD1 (6 bases). V lost 7 bases to trimming and J lost 0 bases, with 12 bases between them. The CDR3 covers 15 residues. Germline V gene lookup returns CDR1 SEHNR and CDR2 FQNEAQ (reference sequence). CDR3 sequence reads: CASTNRVTNTGELFF. In nucleotides, the CDR3 is TGTGCCAGCACAAACAGGGTCACGAACACCGGGGAGCTGTTTTTT. The complete variable domain, with remaining parts taken from reference TRBV7-9 and TRBJ2-2, reads DTGVSQNPRHKITKRGQNVTFRCDPISEHNRLYWYRQTLGQGPEFLTYFQNEAQLEKSRLLSDRFSAERPKGSFSTLEIQRTEQGDSAMYLCASTNRVTNTGELFFGEGSRLTVL.

A few counts support this clone. The chain employs TRBV7-2 and TRBJ2-3, with D perhaps being TRBD1 or TRBD2 (5 bases each). This CDR3 has 15 residues. Germline V gives CDR1 SGHTA, CDR2 FQGNSA. V lost 5 bases, J lost 10 bases, and 22 bases lay in between. The CDR3 coding sequence is TGTGCCAGCAGCGTTCCGGGGCAGGGCCGGCGGGCGCAGTATTTT. Translating it yields CASSVPGQGRRAQYF.

J is TRBJ2-7 and V is TRBV7-2; tentatively, D is TRBD1 or TRBD2 (6 bases each). V lost 5 bases and J 2 bases, leaving 19 bases between the germline ends. There are 16 residues in the CDR3. Germline CDR1 and CDR2: SGHTA and FQGNSA. CDR3 protein: CASSTRGRGPTYEQYF. The CDR3 nucleotides read TGTGCCAGCAGCACCCGTGGCCGGGGGCCTACCTACGAGCAGTACTTC.

The CDR3 protein is CASSPKIAGGSTDTQYF. The CDR3 coding sequence is TGTGCCAGCAGCCCAAAAATAGCGGGGGGGAGCACAGATACGCAGTATTTT. This chain joins TRBV7-8 and TRBJ2-3, with TRBD2 matching over 11 bases. Germline lookup yields CDR1 SGHVS and CDR2 FQNEAQ. The trim removed 5 bases at V and 0 bases at J, leaving 7 bases unmatched. This CDR3 contains 17 residues.

This chain joins TRBV6-6 and TRBJ1-2; 11 bases align to TRBD1. Germline-derived CDR1 and CDR2 are MNHNY and SVGAGI (reference sequence). The CDR3 runs to 13 residues. Unmatched junction bases numbered 7, after V lost 7 bases and J lost 9 bases. The DNA for the CDR3 is TGTGCCAGCACGGACAGGGGGCAGTTGAGCTACACCTTC. It translates to CASTDRGQLSYTF.

The gene calls are TRBV15 and TRBJ2-5; D gene ambiguous. This CDR3 spans 13 amino acids. The ends were cut back, 1 base at V and 2 bases at J, with 5 bases in the middle. Germline loops: CDR1 LNHNV, CDR2 YYDKDF (reference sequence). The chain's CDR3 is CATSRAQQETQYF. Written as DNA, the CDR3 is TGTGCCACCAGCAGAGCACAGCAAGAGACCCAGTACTTC.

This clone was counted ten times or more. The chain couples TRBV9 to TRBJ2-3; 8 bases align to TRBD1. Germline V CDR1 and CDR2: SGDLS, YYNGEE. This CDR3 spans 15 amino acids. Trimming removed 2 bases from V and 3 bases from J; junction bases left unmatched: 5. CDR3: CASSVGQGGTDTQYF. The DNA of the CDR3 is TGTGCCAGCAGCGTTGGACAGGGTGGTACAGATACGCAGTATTTT.

The rearrangement links TRBV30 to TRBJ2-4; D uncertain. Germline V gene data show CDR1 as GTSNPN and CDR2 as SVGIG (reference sequence). V shed 3 bases and J shed 1 base, with 10 bases lying between them. This CDR3 has 14 residues. The CDR3 reads CAWRGMGAKNIQYF. CDR3 DNA sequence: TGTGCCTGGAGGGGGATGGGGGCCAAAAACATTCAGTACTTC.

This clone appeared a single time. The chain uses TRBV18 and TRBJ2-5, with 8 nucleotides matching TRBD1. This CDR3 has 15 residues. After removal of 3 bases from V and 5 bases from J, the junction contained 8 bases not matched to a gene. Germline values: CDR1 KGHSH, CDR2 LQKENI. DNA of the CDR3: TGTGCCAGCTCACCGGGGACAGGCGGGGAGGAGACCCAGTACTTC. This gives the protein CASSPGTGGEETQYF. The complete variable domain, with remaining parts taken from reference TRBV18 and TRBJ2-5, reads NAGVMQNPRHLVRRRGQEARLRCSPMKGHSHVYWYRQLPEEGLKFMVYLQKENIIDESGMPKERFSAEFPKEGPSILRIQQVVRGDSAAYFCASSPGTGGEETQYFGPGTRLLVL.

This clone showed up just a few times. The V gene is TRBV29-1, the J gene TRBJ2-3; D not resolved. The CDR3 loop spans 13 amino acids. Germline V lookup: CDR1 SQVTM, CDR2 ANQGSEA. V was trimmed by 7 bases and J by 4 bases, leaving 15 bases between them. CDR3 loop: CSATWTGPDTQYF. The CDR3 DNA reads as TGCAGCGCCACCTGGACGGGCCCAGATACGCAGTATTTT.

The rearrangement joins TRBV30 to TRBJ1-6; 11 nucleotides match TRBD1. The CDR3 covers 14 residues. CDR1 is GTSNPN and CDR2 is SVGIG in the germline V gene (reference sequence). V gave up 4 bases and J gave up 8 bases; unmatched junction bases: 4. DNA of the CDR3: TGTGCCTGGACCGGGGACAGGGGGGATTCACCCCTCCACTTT. Protein sequence: CAWTGDRGDSPLHF.

V usage is TRBV25-1 and J usage is TRBJ1-5; 7 bases match TRBD1. V trimming: 6 bases; J trimming: 1 base; junction bases outside the gene matches: 0. The CDR3 has 13 residues. Germline CDR1 MGHDK, CDR2 SYGVNS. The CDR3 nucleotides read TGTGCCAGCAGGGGACAGAGCAATCAGCCCCAGCATTTT. Its protein product is CASRGQSNQPQHF. Based on the CDR3 plus reference TRBV25-1 and TRBJ1-5, the full variable domain is EADIYQTPRYLVIGTGKKITLECSQTMGHDKMYWYQQDPGMELHLIHYSYGVNSTEKGDLSSESTVSRIRTEHFPLTLESARPSHTSQYLCASRGQSNQPQHFGDGTRLSIL.

The chain is built from TRBV10-1 and TRBJ1-1, with a possible D match to TRBD1 (5 bases). This CDR3 region has 14 residues. The V end lost 4 bases, the J end lost 4 bases, and 13 bases lay between the germline ends. Germline CDR1 WNHNN, CDR2 SYGVQD (reference sequence). The CDR3 coding sequence is TGCGCCAGCAGTGCCCAGGGATTGGCCACTGAAGCTTTCTTT. Its translation: CASSAQGLATEAFF.

This clone was recorded a few times. The rearrangement uses TRBV28 and TRBJ2-3, with 7 bases matching TRBD1. Per germline, CDR1 MDHEN and CDR2 SYDVKM. V lost 1 base, J lost 1 base, and 2 bases stayed unmatched. The CDR3 sequence is 15 residues long. This CDR3 reads CASSLFGQGTDTQYF. For the CDR3, the DNA is TGTGCCAGCAGTTTATTCGGACAGGGCACAGATACGCAGTATTTT.

V gene TRBV9 combines with J gene TRBJ1-1; no firm D call. Trimming shortened V by 0 bases and J by 7 bases, and 16 bases separated the two germline ends. The CDR3 is 15 amino acids. Germline CDR1 SGDLS, CDR2 YYNGEE. CDR3 residues: CASSVGAGPEREAFF. The CDR3 bases are TGTGCCAGCAGCGTAGGGGCAGGCCCCGAGCGTGAAGCTTTCTTT.

In its sample, this clone was seen a few times. The genes are TRBV4-3 and TRBJ1-6; 7 bases map to TRBD1. Germline CDR1 is LGHNA and CDR2 is YSLEER. CDR3 length equals 17 residues. V lost 0 bases, J lost 11 bases, and 13 bases stayed unmatched. CDR3 sequence reads: CASSQDPSRQGVTPLHF. CDR3 nucleotides: TGCGCCAGCAGCCAAGATCCGTCGAGGCAGGGGGTCACACCCCTCCACTTT.